This T cell receptor beta chain originates from a study of blood T cell repertoires in COVID-19. This CDR3 has 16 amino acids. V lost 3 bases and J lost 3; bases outside the gene matches: 6. CDR1 and CDR2 from the germline V gene are SGDLS and YYNGEE. In the source study's methods: How many nucleated cells were present was estimated from reference gene primer amplification. Libraries were prepared by immunoSEQ multiplex PCR; TCRdb keeps only in-frame clonotypes and omits some of them. V, J and clone size derive from that table, while D and trimming were established from the DNA sequence. The top ten clones hold around a sixth of a sample with approximately 270,000 clones, more than 65% of them seen once.

The sample consisted of peripheral blood. This chain connects TRBV9 to TRBJ2-6, with 7 nucleotides matching TRBD1. The clonotype comes from a person between 65 and 79 years old with COVID-19, enrolled during active disease. CDR3 in amino acids: CASSGAGGYGANVLTF. The CDR3 nucleotides are TGTGCCAGCAGCGGGGCAGGGGGTTATGGGGCCAACGTCCTGACTTTC.